This T cell receptor (beta chain) was found in a study of human T cells and chemical hapten exposure. Study-wide points: Expanded TCRs clustered into significantly more large CDR3 similarity groups than controls, the analysis revealed.

Time point indicated: pre-sensitization, week 0. Treatment indicated: therapeutic diphenylcyclopropenone sensitization with weekly scalp DPC. Drawing of blood took place ahead of applying each patch test. This clonotype was found a few times. The antigen is unknown. The CDR3 runs 16 residues. The germline V gene has CDR1 MNHNS and CDR2 SASEGT. V lost 7 bases to trimming and J lost 0 bases, with 16 bases between them. Within the library, unique molecular identifiers were attached to each individual cDNA molecule. Original analysis: There were a median of approximately 96,000 TCRs per sample, with a range from about 20,000 to 700,000. TCRdb re-derived calls from the RACE reads in MiXCR, one entry per CDR3 protein. TCRdb assigned the V and J calls; the authors' analysis was not used. The data contain around 300,000 distinct CDR3 sequences, approximately 5.8% of them seen just once; the ten biggest clones take up about 7.7%.

Source: whole blood, taken in connection with sensitization to the hapten diphenylcyclopropenone (DPC). This clonotype originated in a woman in her late teens or twenties with alopecia areata. Some clones in this sample may be carry-over from other donors' samples. V and J are TRBV6-1 and TRBJ1-3; TRBD1 might be the D (5 bases). The CDR3 reads CASTRDGISSGNTIYF. The CDR3 DNA reads TGTGCCAGCACTCGGGACGGAATCAGCTCTGGAAACACCATATATTTT.